What follows is one T cell receptor beta chain and its context. These data belong to a study of blood T cell repertoires in COVID-19. Study at large: The study drew acute and convalescent COVID-19 samples from the United States, Italy and Spain.

Allocation to cohorts depended on clinical history reported by the participants. Libraries were prepared by immunoSEQ multiplex PCR; TCRdb keeps only in-frame clonotypes and omits some of them. The table records about 190,000 clones, less than 90% of them present only once. CDR3 length: 13 amino acids. Unmatched junction bases numbered 6, after V lost 6 bases and J lost 6 bases. Per germline, CDR1 SEHNR and CDR2 FQNEAQ (reference sequence). The chain links TRBV7-9 to TRBJ2-7, with TRBD1 matching 9 bases. The clonotype was recovered from a woman in her 30s who had been exposed to COVID-19. Specimen: PBMCs or T cells enriched from blood (not recorded which). CDR3 amino acids: CASRNGDRAEQYF. DNA for the CDR3: TGTGCCAGCAGGAACGGGGACAGGGCCGAGCAGTACTTC.